The 25 T cell receptor beta chains below were found in one sample sequenced in a study of human T cells and chemical hapten exposure. TCRdb redid the calling of the RACE reads with MiXCR, one entry per CDR3 protein. The sample shows about 84,000 distinct CDR3 sequences, about 10% of them seen only once. The time point denotes: patch test 2, 6 weeks after DPC sensitization. As for treatment: therapeutic diphenylcyclopropenone sensitization with weekly scalp DPC. The specimen comprised whole blood, sampled in connection with sensitization to the hapten diphenylcyclopropenone (DPC). Receptors originate from a woman in her forties or fifties with alopecia areata. Some clones in this sample may be carry-over from other donors' samples.

The V and J genes are TRBV7-2 and TRBJ2-7; 11 nucleotides match TRBD1. CDR1 is SGHTA and CDR2 is FQGNSA in the germline V gene. The CDR3 contains 15 residues. Trimming at V came to 5 bases and at J to 3 bases, leaving 6 bases not matched to a gene. CDR3 coding DNA: TGTGCCAGCAGCGAGGGACAGGGGGAACACTACGAGCAGTACTTC. It codes for CASSEGQGEHYEQYF.

This clonotype was seen a few times. The chain combines TRBV20-1 with TRBJ2-3; tentatively, D is TRBD2 (5 bases). CDR1 and CDR2 (germline): DFQATT, SNEGSKA (reference sequence). The CDR3 length is 15 residues. Trimming removed 6 bases from V and 0 bases from J, with 16 bases in between. CDR3 amino acids: CSAASSGRSTDTQYF. The CDR3 DNA is TGCAGTGCAGCTTCAAGCGGCCGTAGCACAGATACGCAGTATTTT.

The sample holds many counts of this clonotype. In DNA form, the CDR3 reads TGTGCCAGCAGTAGCGGGAGGGAAAAACTGTTTTTT. It translates to CASSSGREKLFF. This chain links TRBV6-2 or TRBV6-3 with TRBJ1-4; D not certain. CDR1 and CDR2 from the germline V gene are MNHEY and SVGEGT. The CDR3 is 12 residues long. Trimming left V 5 bases short and J 8 bases short, with 9 bases between.

Many counts were recorded for this clonotype. The chain employs TRBV7-7 and TRBJ2-1; 13 nucleotides agree with TRBD2. The V segment lost 1 base and the J segment 9 bases; nucleotides outside the gene matches: 3. The CDR3 is made up of 15 amino acids. Germline CDR1 and CDR2: SSHAT and FNYEAQ (reference sequence). CDR3 amino acids: CASSLGLAGGGEQFF. For the CDR3, the DNA is TGTGCCAGCAGCTTAGGACTAGCGGGAGGAGGTGAGCAGTTCTTC.

This clonotype was seen ten or more times. The V gene is TRBV3-1, the J gene TRBJ1-5; 10 bases align to TRBD1. Germline V lookup: CDR1 LGHDT, CDR2 YNNKEL (reference sequence). The CDR3 spans 14 residues. Trimming at V came to 5 bases and at J to 5 bases, leaving 3 bases not matched to a gene. CDR3 nucleotide sequence: TGTGCCAGCAGCACCGGGACAGGGGATCAGCCCCAGCATTTT. It is translated as CASSTGTGDQPQHF.

This clonotype showed up just a few times. The chain has TRBV6-5 and TRBJ1-4; 8 nucleotides align to TRBD1. The CDR3 contains 14 residues. In germline, CDR1 is MNHEY, CDR2 SVGAGI. J was trimmed by 4 bases and V by 5 bases; bases with no gene match: 3. The CDR3 spells CASSDRGGNEKLFF. The DNA of the CDR3 is TGTGCCAGCAGTGACAGGGGAGGTAATGAAAAACTGTTTTTT.

A few counts support this clonotype. V is TRBV3-1 and J is TRBJ2-2; no firm D call. Trimming pared 1 base from V and 6 bases from J, leaving 6 bases between. In germline, CDR1 is LGHDT, CDR2 YNNKEL (reference sequence). The CDR3 has 13 amino acids. The CDR3 loop reads CASSQVEAGELFF. The CDR3 nucleotides are TGTGCCAGCAGCCAAGTCGAGGCCGGGGAGCTGTTTTTT.

The chain joins TRBV7-2 to TRBJ2-7, with D possibly matching TRBD2 (6 bases). The CDR3 runs 17 residues. The germline V and J ends were trimmed by 0 bases and 3 bases, with 18 bases remaining between them. The germline gives CDR1 SGHTA, CDR2 FQGNSA. The CDR3 sequence is CASSLALRAGPFYEQYF. The CDR3 DNA reads TGTGCCAGCAGCTTAGCGCTAAGGGCGGGGCCCTTCTACGAGCAGTACTTC.

This clonotype was seen repeatedly, ten times or more. The chain has TRBV11-2 and TRBJ1-4; 7 bases align to TRBD1. CDR1 is SGHAT, CDR2 FQNNGV, per germline. The V and J ends lost 0 bases and 7 bases, in that order; junction bases with no gene match: 8. The CDR3 runs to 16 residues. CDR3 bases: TGTGCCAGCAGCTTAGATCAGGGGGGGCGCGGTGAAAAACTGTTTTTT. Its translation is CASSLDQGGRGEKLFF.

This clonotype was found many times. J is TRBJ1-2 and V is TRBV6-6; D perhaps matches TRBD1 (6 bases). Looked up from germline, CDR1 is MNHNY and CDR2 is SVGAGI (reference sequence). Trimming shortened V by 2 bases and J by 5 bases, and 12 bases separated the two germline ends. The CDR3 extends over 14 amino acids. In nucleotides, the CDR3 is TGTGCCAGCAGTTACGCAGGGGAGGGGTATGGCTACACCTTC. It codes for CASSYAGEGYGYTF.

In this sample, this clonotype turned up many times. This chain connects TRBV28 to TRBJ2-5; TRBD2 aligns across 11 bases. Looked up from germline, CDR1 is MDHEN and CDR2 is SYDVKM. The CDR3 is 16 residues long. The V and J ends lost 5 bases and 3 bases, in that order; junction bases with no gene match: 8. The CDR3 region is CASSPLASGRKETQYF. CDR3 nucleotides: TGTGCCAGCAGTCCCCTGGCTAGCGGGAGGAAAGAGACCCAGTACTTC.

The rearrangement joins TRBV24-1 to TRBJ2-1; 11 bases agree with TRBD1. Germline trimming cut 5 bases from V and 8 bases from J; bases unmatched to any gene: 7. This CDR3 has 15 residues. CDR1 and CDR2 (germline): KGHDR, SFDVKD. CDR3 DNA sequence: TGTGCCACCAGTGGGGGACAGGGGGGACACTATGAGCAGTTCTTC. Protein: CATSGGQGGHYEQFF.

The table lists this clonotype with many counts. The chain employs TRBV20-1 and TRBJ2-5; TRBD1 might be the D (6 bases). The CDR3 runs 13 residues. Trimming took 5 bases from V and 4 from J, leaving 14 bases between them. The V gene's germline CDR1 is DFQATT and CDR2 SNEGSKA (reference sequence). CDR3 region: CSAGPDRPETQYF. DNA for the CDR3: TGCAGTGCTGGACCGGACAGACCAGAGACCCAGTACTTC.

This clonotype was detected ten times or more. J is TRBJ1-4 and V is TRBV27; possibly TRBD1 for D (5 bases). Deletions cut 5 bases from V and 7 bases from J, with 23 bases between. Germline values: CDR1 MNHEY, CDR2 SMNVEV (reference sequence). This CDR3 is 17 amino acids long. The DNA of the CDR3 is TGTGCCAGCAGTCATTATGCCCCGGGGGGGACTGGTGAAAAACTGTTTTTT. Translating it yields CASSHYAPGGTGEKLFF. The full variable domain, rest sourced from reference TRBV27 and TRBJ1-4, is EAQVTQNPRYLITVTGKKLTVTCSQNMNHEYMSWYRQDPGLGLRQIYYSMNVEVTDKGDVPEGYKVSRKEKRNFPLILESPSPNQTSLYFCASSHYAPGGTGEKLFFGSGTQLSVL.

This clonotype appeared a few times. The chain has TRBV20-1 and TRBJ1-5, with no clear D. Trimming took 2 bases from V and 0 from J, leaving 11 bases between them. In germline, CDR1 is DFQATT, CDR2 SNEGSKA (reference sequence). The CDR3 runs to 15 residues. The CDR3 DNA is TGCAGTGCTAGATACTACAGAGATAGCAATCAGCCCCAGCATTTT. The encoded protein is CSARYYRDSNQPQHF.

This clonotype showed up just a few times. The chain employs TRBV20-1 and TRBJ1-5; D perhaps matches TRBD1 (6 bases). Germline V lookup: CDR1 DFQATT, CDR2 SNEGSKA (reference sequence). The CDR3 has 13 residues. V was shortened by 4 bases and J by 2 bases, with 9 bases between the two germline ends. The CDR3 bases are TGCAGTGCTACAAACAGGGGCAATCAGCCCCAGCATTTT. Translating it yields CSATNRGNQPQHF.

This clonotype was detected many times. The chain has TRBV7-9 and TRBJ1-4; tentatively, D is TRBD1 (5 bases). The V gene lost 3 bases and the J gene lost 0 bases, with 8 bases spanning the gap. The CDR3 has 15 amino acids. Germline V lookup: CDR1 SEHNR, CDR2 FQNEAQ (reference sequence). The CDR3 region has the DNA TGTGCCAGCAGCTTGCAGGGTGCAACTAATGAAAAACTGTTTTTT. It translates to CASSLQGATNEKLFF.

This clonotype was counted only a few times. The V and J genes are TRBV13 and TRBJ1-3; D is possibly TRBD1 (5 bases). Germline values: CDR1 PRHDT, CDR2 FYEKMQ (reference sequence). The CDR3 length is 15 residues. Trimming removed 3 bases from V and 3 bases from J, with 12 bases in between. The CDR3 here is CASSLRGGSGNTIYF. The CDR3 DNA is TGTGCCAGCAGCTTGCGTGGGGGTAGTGGAAACACCATATATTTT.

CDR3 residues: CASRDGNTGELFF. In nucleotides, the CDR3 is TGTGCCAGCCGGGACGGGAACACCGGGGAGCTGTTTTTT. This chain connects TRBV28 to TRBJ2-2; tentatively, D is TRBD1 or TRBD2 (5 bases each). V dropped 8 bases and J dropped 1 base, with 8 bases sitting between them. The CDR3 is 13 amino acids. Germline V gene sequence: CDR1 MDHEN, CDR2 SYDVKM.

This clonotype was observed at least ten times. V is TRBV12-3 or TRBV12-4 and J is TRBJ2-7, with TRBD2 matching over 9 bases. The CDR3 is 15 amino acids. V lost 6 bases, J lost 6 bases, and 12 bases stayed unmatched. CDR3 sequence reads: CASSRPRTSVAEQYF. CDR3 DNA sequence: TGTGCCAGCAGCCGCCCGAGGACTAGCGTCGCCGAGCAGTACTTC.

At least ten counts were recorded for this clonotype. The rearrangement uses TRBV9 and TRBJ2-3; 10 bases are a match to TRBD2. This CDR3 has 16 residues. J was trimmed by 6 bases and V by 0 bases; bases with no gene match: 7. Germline CDR1 and CDR2: SGDLS and YYNGEE. The CDR3 region is CASSVATAGGSDTQYF. Here the CDR3 DNA reads TGTGCCAGCAGCGTAGCTACAGCGGGAGGGTCGGATACGCAGTATTTT.

This clonotype was seen at least ten times. The chain combines TRBV12-5 with TRBJ1-2; a weak D match, TRBD1 (5 bases). V lost 5 bases and J lost 3, with 10 bases in between. The CDR3 runs 13 residues. Germline lookup yields CDR1 LGHNT and CDR2 FRNRAP. CDR3 sequence reads: CASGIQTDYGYTF. CDR3 DNA sequence: TGTGCTAGTGGTATCCAGACAGACTATGGCTACACCTTC.

This clonotype was recorded a few times. V is TRBV30 and J is TRBJ1-5; 8 nucleotides agree with TRBD1. The V and J ends lost 3 bases and 5 bases, in that order; junction bases with no gene match: 3. The CDR3 runs to 13 residues. Per germline, CDR1 GTSNPN and CDR2 SVGIG (reference sequence). CDR3 amino acids: CAWRDRVDQPQHF. In nucleotides, the CDR3 is TGTGCCTGGAGGGACAGGGTTGATCAGCCCCAGCATTTT.

This clonotype was observed many times. The genes are TRBV20-1 and TRBJ1-1; 7 bases are shared with TRBD1. Germline trimming cut 6 bases from V and 7 bases from J; bases unmatched to any gene: 8. This CDR3 is 12 amino acids long. Germline V CDR1 and CDR2: DFQATT, SNEGSKA (reference sequence). CDR3 amino acids: CSAFDRAREAFF. The CDR3 nucleotides read TGCAGTGCATTCGACAGGGCCCGTGAAGCTTTCTTT.

There are many counts of this clonotype. This chain links TRBV11-2 with TRBJ2-1; 11 bases line up with TRBD1. The CDR3 covers 16 residues. V lost 4 bases to trimming and J lost 7 bases; unmatched junction nucleotides: 9. CDR1 SGHAT and CDR2 FQNNGV come from the germline V gene. The chain's CDR3 is CASSSLRDRGNNEQFF. The CDR3 nucleotides read TGTGCCAGCAGCTCTCTCCGGGACAGGGGGAATAATGAGCAGTTCTTC.